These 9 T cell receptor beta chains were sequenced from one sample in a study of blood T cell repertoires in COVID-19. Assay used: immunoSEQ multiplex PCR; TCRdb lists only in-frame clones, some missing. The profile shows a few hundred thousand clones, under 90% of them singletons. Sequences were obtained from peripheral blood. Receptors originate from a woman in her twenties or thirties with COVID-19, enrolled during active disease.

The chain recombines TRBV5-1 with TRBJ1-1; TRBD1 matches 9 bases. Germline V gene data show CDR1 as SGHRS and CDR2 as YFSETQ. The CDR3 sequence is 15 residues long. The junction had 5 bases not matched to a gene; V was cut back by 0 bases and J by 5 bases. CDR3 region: CASSLGGQGNTEAFF. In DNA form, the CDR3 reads TGCGCCAGCAGCTTGGGGGGACAGGGCAATACTGAAGCTTTCTTT.

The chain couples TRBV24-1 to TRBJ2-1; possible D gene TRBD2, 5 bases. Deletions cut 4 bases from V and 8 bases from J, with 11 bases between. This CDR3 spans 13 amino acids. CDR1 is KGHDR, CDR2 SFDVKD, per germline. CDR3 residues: CATSDFRADEQFF. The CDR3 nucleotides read TGTGCCACCAGTGACTTCAGAGCGGATGAGCAGTTCTTC.

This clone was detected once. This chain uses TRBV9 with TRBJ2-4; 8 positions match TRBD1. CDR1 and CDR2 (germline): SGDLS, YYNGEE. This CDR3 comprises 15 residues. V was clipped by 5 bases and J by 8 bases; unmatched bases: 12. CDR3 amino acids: CASSLSGTGKDIQYF. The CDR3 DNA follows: TGTGCCAGCAGTCTTTCGGGGACAGGAAAGGACATTCAGTACTTC.

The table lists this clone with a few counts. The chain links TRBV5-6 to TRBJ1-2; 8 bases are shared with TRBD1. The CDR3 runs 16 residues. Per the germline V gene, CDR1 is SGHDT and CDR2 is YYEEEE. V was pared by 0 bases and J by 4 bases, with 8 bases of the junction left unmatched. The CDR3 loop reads CASSLAAITGGYGYTF. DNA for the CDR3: TGTGCCAGCAGCTTGGCCGCAATAACAGGGGGCTATGGCTACACCTTC.

CDR3 in DNA: TGCGCCAGCAGTCCACGCACAGGGGCAGGTTTTGGCTACACCTTC. It yields the protein CASSPRTGAGFGYTF. The V call is TRBV4-1, the J call TRBJ1-2, with 7 bases that match TRBD1. The germline V gene has CDR1 MGHRA and CDR2 YSYEKL. Trimming removed 6 bases from V and 7 bases from J; junction bases left unmatched: 14. The CDR3 is made up of 15 amino acids.

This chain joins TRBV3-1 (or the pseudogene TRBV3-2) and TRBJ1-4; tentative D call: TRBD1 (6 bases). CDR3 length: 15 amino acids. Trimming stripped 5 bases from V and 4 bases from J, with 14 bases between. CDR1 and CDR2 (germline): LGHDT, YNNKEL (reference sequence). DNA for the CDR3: TGTGCCAGCAGCTTACAGGGATGGGGTAATGAAAAACTGTTTTTT. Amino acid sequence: CASSLQGWGNEKLFF.

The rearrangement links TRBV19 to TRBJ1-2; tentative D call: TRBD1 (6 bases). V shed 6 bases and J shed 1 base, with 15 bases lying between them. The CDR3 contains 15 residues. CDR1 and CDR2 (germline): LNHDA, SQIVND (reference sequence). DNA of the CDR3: TGTGCCAGTAGACCGGGACACCGAATTAACTATGGCTACACCTTC. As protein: CASRPGHRINYGYTF.

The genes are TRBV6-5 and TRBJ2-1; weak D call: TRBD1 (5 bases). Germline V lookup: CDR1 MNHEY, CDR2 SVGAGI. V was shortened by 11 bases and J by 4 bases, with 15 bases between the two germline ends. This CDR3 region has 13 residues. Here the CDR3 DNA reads TGTGCCTCTCAACAGGTCCTTTACAATGAGCAGTTCTTC. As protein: CASQQVLYNEQFF.

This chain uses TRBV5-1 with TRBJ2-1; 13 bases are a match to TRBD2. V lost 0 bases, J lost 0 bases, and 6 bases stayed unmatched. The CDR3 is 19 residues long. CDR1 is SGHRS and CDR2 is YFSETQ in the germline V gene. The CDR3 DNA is TGCGCCAGCAGCTTGGGGGGACTAGCGGGGCAAAGCTCCTACAATGAGCAGTTCTTC. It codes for CASSLGGLAGQSSYNEQFF.